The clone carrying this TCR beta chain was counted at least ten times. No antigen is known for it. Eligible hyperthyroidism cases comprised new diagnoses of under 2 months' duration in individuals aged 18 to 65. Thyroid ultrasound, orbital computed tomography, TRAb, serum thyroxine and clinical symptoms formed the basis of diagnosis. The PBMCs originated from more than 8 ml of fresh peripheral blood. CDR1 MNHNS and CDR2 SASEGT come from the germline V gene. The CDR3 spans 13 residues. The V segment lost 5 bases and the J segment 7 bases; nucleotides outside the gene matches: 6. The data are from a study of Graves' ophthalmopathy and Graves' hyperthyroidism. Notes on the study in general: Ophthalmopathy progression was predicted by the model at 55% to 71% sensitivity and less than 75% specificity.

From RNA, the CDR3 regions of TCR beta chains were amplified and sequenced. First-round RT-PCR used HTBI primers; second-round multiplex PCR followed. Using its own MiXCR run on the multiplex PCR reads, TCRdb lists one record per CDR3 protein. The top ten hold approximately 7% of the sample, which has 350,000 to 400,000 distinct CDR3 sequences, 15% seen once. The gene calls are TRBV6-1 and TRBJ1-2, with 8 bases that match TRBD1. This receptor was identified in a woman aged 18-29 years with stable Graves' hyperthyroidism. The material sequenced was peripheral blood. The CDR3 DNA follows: TGTGCCAGCAGTCGGACAGGGTCAAGTGGCTACACCTTC. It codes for CASSRTGSSGYTF.